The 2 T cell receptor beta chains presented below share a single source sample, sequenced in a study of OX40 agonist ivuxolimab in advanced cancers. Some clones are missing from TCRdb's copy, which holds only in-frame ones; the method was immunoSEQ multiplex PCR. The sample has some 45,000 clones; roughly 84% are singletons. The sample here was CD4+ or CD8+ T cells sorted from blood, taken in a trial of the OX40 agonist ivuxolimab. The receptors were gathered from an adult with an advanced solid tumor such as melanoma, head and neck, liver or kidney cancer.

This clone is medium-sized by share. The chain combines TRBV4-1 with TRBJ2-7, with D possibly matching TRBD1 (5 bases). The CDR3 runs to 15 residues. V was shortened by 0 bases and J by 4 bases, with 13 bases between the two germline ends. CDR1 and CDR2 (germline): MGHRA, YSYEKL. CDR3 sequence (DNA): TGCGCCAGCAGCCAAGACAGGGCTGTGAGATACGAGCAGTACTTC. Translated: CASSQDRAVRYEQYF.

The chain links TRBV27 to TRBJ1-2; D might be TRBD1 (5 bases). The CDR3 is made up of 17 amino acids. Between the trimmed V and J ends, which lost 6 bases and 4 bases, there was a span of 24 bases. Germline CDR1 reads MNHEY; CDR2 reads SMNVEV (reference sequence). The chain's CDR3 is CASRPHRDRGYPYGYTF. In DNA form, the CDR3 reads TGTGCCAGCAGGCCTCACCGGGACCGAGGGTACCCCTATGGCTACACCTTC.